The 26 T cell receptor beta chains below all came from one sample that was sequenced in a study of PD-1 blockade in mismatch repair-deficient tumors. The data were produced by immunoSEQ multiplex PCR, yet TCRdb's version contains in-frame clones alone and is incomplete. The sample holds about 120,000 clones; about 83% are singletons and the top ten take roughly 4.5%. The specimen was peripheral blood, collected about 13 months after starting pembrolizumab. These receptors all come from an adult with mismatch repair-deficient cancer.

This chain uses TRBV6-1 with TRBJ2-7, with 9 bases fitting TRBD1. CDR3 size: 14 residues. CDR1 MNHNS and CDR2 SASEGT come from the germline V gene. The V and J ends lost 8 bases and 5 bases, in that order; junction bases with no gene match: 10. CDR3 residues: CASLQRTGVDEQYF. The DNA for the CDR3 is TGTGCCAGCCTCCAACGGACAGGGGTCGACGAGCAGTACTTC.

This clone has just one count. This chain joins TRBV9 and TRBJ2-3; D gene ambiguous. The CDR3 runs to 16 residues. The V gene lost 0 bases and the J gene lost 0 bases, with 11 bases spanning the gap. Germline CDR1 reads SGDLS; CDR2 reads YYNGEE. CDR3 nucleotide sequence: TGTGCCAGCAGCGTAGCTCCCGGTCCGAGCACAGATACGCAGTATTTT. The encoded protein is CASSVAPGPSTDTQYF.

With regard to this clone: The sample holds other DNA sequences that translate to the same CDR3. The rearrangement uses TRBV20-1 and TRBJ1-4; no clear D. CDR1 DFQATT and CDR2 SNEGSKA come from the germline V gene (reference sequence). This CDR3 contains 11 residues. V lost 6 bases to trimming and J lost 8 bases, with 10 bases between them. CDR3 in amino acids: CSAKRDEKLFF. The CDR3 DNA follows: TGCAGTGCGAAGAGAGACGAAAAACTGTTTTTT.

The count of this clone is one. The chain links TRBV5-5 to TRBJ1-3, with unresolved D. The CDR3 contains 17 residues. Germline V gives CDR1 SGHKS, CDR2 YYEKEE (reference sequence). Trimming shortened V by 0 bases and J by 0 bases, and 13 bases separated the two germline ends. The CDR3: CASSLAPRAHSGNTIYF. CDR3 sequence (DNA): TGTGCCAGCAGCTTGGCCCCGCGGGCCCACTCTGGAAACACCATATATTTT.

This clone was seen a few times. The chain employs TRBV12-5 and TRBJ2-3, with D hard to call. V dropped 3 bases and J dropped 2 bases, with 12 bases sitting between them. Germline V gives CDR1 LGHNT, CDR2 FRNRAP. This CDR3 has 15 residues. CDR3 DNA: TGTGCTAGTGGTTTTGTTTCGGGCTACACAGATACGCAGTATTTT. The encoded protein is CASGFVSGYTDTQYF.

This sequence joins TRBV14 and TRBJ2-1, with D possibly being TRBD2 (6 bases). Trimming took 1 base from V and 8 from J, leaving 24 bases between them. The germline V gene has CDR1 SGHDN and CDR2 FVKESK. There are 18 residues in the CDR3. CDR3 residues: CASSQGPSRLKRRDEQFF. DNA of the CDR3: TGTGCCAGCAGCCAAGGCCCCTCGAGGCTGAAGAGGAGGGATGAGCAGTTCTTC.

By share of the sample, this clone is medium-sized (0.01 to 0.1%). V is TRBV5-4 and J is TRBJ1-1; no definite D call. V lost 0 bases, J lost 0 bases, and 6 bases lay in between. Germline-derived CDR1 and CDR2 are SGHNT and YYREEE (reference sequence). The CDR3 has 14 residues. The DNA for the CDR3 is TGTGCCAGCAGCTTGGGACACTTGAACACTGAAGCTTTCTTT. Amino acid sequence: CASSLGHLNTEAFF. Full variable domain (remainder filled in from reference TRBV5-4 and TRBJ1-1): ETGVTQSPTHLIKTRGQQVTLRCSSQSGHNTVSWYQQALGQGPQFIFQYYREEENGRGNFPPRFSGLQFPNYSSELNVNALELDDSALYLCASSLGHLNTEAFFGQGTRLTVV.

The V call is TRBV5-4, the J call TRBJ1-1; 7 bases fit TRBD1. CDR1 is SGHNT, CDR2 YYREEE, per germline (reference sequence). The CDR3 length is 14 residues. Losses at the gene ends were 4 bases for V and 1 base for J; bases not matched to a gene: 4. This CDR3 is CASSADRTNTEAFF. For the CDR3, the DNA is TGTGCCAGCAGCGCGGACAGGACGAACACTGAAGCTTTCTTT.

The chain joins TRBV5-4 to TRBJ2-7; 10 bases agree with TRBD2. The CDR3 covers 16 residues. Per the germline V gene, CDR1 is SGHNT and CDR2 is YYREEE (reference sequence). V lost 2 bases and J lost 11; bases outside the gene matches: 16. The CDR3 loop reads CASSLAGTSANKGEYF. The CDR3 coding sequence is TGTGCCAGCAGCTTAGCGGGGACTAGCGCTAACAAGGGGGAGTACTTC.

This chain joins TRBV6-5 and TRBJ2-7, with D uncertain. Looked up from germline, CDR1 is MNHEY and CDR2 is SVGAGI. Trimming took off 8 bases at V and 0 bases at J, with 8 bases between the two ends. The CDR3 sequence is 12 residues long. CDR3 residues: CASGGGSYEQYF. DNA for the CDR3: TGTGCCAGCGGTGGCGGCTCCTACGAGCAGTACTTC.

The CDR3 sequence: CASGTSETYEQYF. In DNA, the CDR3 is TGTGCCAGTGGGACTAGCGAGACCTACGAGCAGTACTTC. The chain links TRBV2 to TRBJ2-7, with 10 bases aligning to TRBD2. The CDR3 is made up of 13 amino acids. The junction had 4 bases not matched to a gene; V was cut back by 9 bases and J by 2 bases. Germline-derived CDR1 and CDR2 are SNHLY and FYNNEI.

The rearrangement uses TRBV14 and TRBJ2-1, with D perhaps given as TRBD1 or TRBD2 (5 bases each). This CDR3 is 16 amino acids long. CDR1 SGHDN and CDR2 FVKESK come from the germline V gene. V was clipped by 4 bases and J by 0 bases, with 13 bases between them. CDR3 sequence reads: CASSPIWGSSYNEQFF. In DNA, the CDR3 is TGTGCCAGCAGCCCCATTTGGGGGAGCTCCTACAATGAGCAGTTCTTC.

This rearrangement joins TRBV12-5 to TRBJ2-3; D is possibly TRBD2 (5 bases). Trimming took off 6 bases at V and 0 bases at J, with 13 bases between the two ends. Germline loops: CDR1 LGHNT, CDR2 FRNRAP. CDR3 length: 15 residues. The CDR3 DNA follows: TGTGCTAGTGGCCCCGATGGAGGTAGCACAGATACGCAGTATTTT. Residues: CASGPDGGSTDTQYF.

This chain connects TRBV27 to TRBJ2-7, with a possible D match to TRBD2 (7 bases). Trimming took off 0 bases at V and 6 bases at J, with 12 bases between the two ends. Germline CDR1 is MNHEY and CDR2 is SMNVEV (reference sequence). This CDR3 has 14 residues. The CDR3 protein is CASSLSLGGGEQYF. In DNA, the CDR3 is TGTGCCAGCAGTTTATCTTTAGGGGGGGGCGAGCAGTACTTC.

The chain uses TRBV5-5 and TRBJ1-5; 7 bases agree with TRBD1. The CDR3 length is 15 residues. The V gene's germline CDR1 is SGHKS and CDR2 YYEKEE (reference sequence). V shed 4 bases, J shed 2 bases, and the junction held 6 bases outside the gene matches. DNA for the CDR3: TGTGCCAGCAGCCTTACCGGGACAGGCAATCAGCCCCAGCATTTT. Amino acids: CASSLTGTGNQPQHF.

The chain carries TRBV9 and TRBJ2-1, with D perhaps TRBD1 or TRBD2 (7 bases each). Trimming cost V 4 bases and J 2 bases, with 16 bases left between them. CDR3 size: 16 residues. The germline V gene has CDR1 SGDLS and CDR2 YYNGEE. CDR3 in DNA: TGTGCCAGCAGCCCAGGGGGGGGCGGGGCCTACAATGAGCAGTTCTTC. Protein sequence: CASSPGGGGAYNEQFF.

This clone was found a few times. The chain joins TRBV5-4 to TRBJ2-7; no clear D gene. Germline loops: CDR1 SGHNT, CDR2 YYREEE (reference sequence). This CDR3 comprises 12 residues. V was shortened by 4 bases and J by 6 bases, with 11 bases between the two germline ends. The CDR3 nucleotides read TGTGCCAGCAGCCTGAGAGACCTCGAGCAGTACTTC. It encodes CASSLRDLEQYF.

The chain has TRBV19 and TRBJ1-5; 10 bases line up with TRBD1. The CDR3 contains 19 residues. V lost 0 bases to trimming and J lost 2 bases; unmatched junction nucleotides: 10. The germline CDR1 and CDR2 sequences are LNHDA and SQIVND (reference sequence). The CDR3 loop reads CASSIDPDRGSLGNQPQHF. The CDR3 DNA is TGTGCCAGTAGTATAGACCCGGACAGGGGGTCGCTCGGCAATCAGCCCCAGCATTTT.

V gene TRBV7-6 combines with J gene TRBJ2-1; 10 nucleotides agree with TRBD2. J lost 2 bases, V lost 5 bases, and 9 bases had no gene match. The CDR3 spans 17 residues. CDR1 and CDR2 from the germline V gene are SGHVS and FNYEAQ. The CDR3 reads CASSPSLAGDAYNEQFF. CDR3 sequence (DNA): TGTGCCAGCAGCCCTTCTCTAGCGGGAGACGCCTACAATGAGCAGTTCTTC.

The J gene is TRBJ1-1, the V gene TRBV28; 7 positions match TRBD1. The CDR3 loop spans 13 amino acids. Unmatched junction bases numbered 5, after V lost 3 bases and J lost 7 bases. The germline CDR1 and CDR2 sequences are MDHEN and SYDVKM. CDR3 coding DNA: TGTGCCAGCAGTTTGGGACAGACAATTGAAGCTTTCTTT. It encodes CASSLGQTIEAFF.

The chain recombines TRBV6-1 with TRBJ2-5; 7 positions match TRBD2. The CDR3 extends over 13 amino acids. Germline V lookup: CDR1 MNHNS, CDR2 SASEGT. V gave up 8 bases and J gave up 1 base; unmatched junction bases: 4. The CDR3 DNA follows: TGTGCCAGCCAGTGGGGGGGCCAAGAGACCCAGTACTTC. Translated, it gives CASQWGGQETQYF.

This rearrangement joins TRBV9 to TRBJ2-1, with D possibly matching TRBD1 (5 bases). This CDR3 has 13 residues. Deletions cut 3 bases from V and 10 bases from J, with 14 bases between. Germline loops: CDR1 SGDLS, CDR2 YYNGEE. The CDR3 DNA is TGTGCCAGCAGCGCAGGGTACCCAGCCGAGCAGTTCTTC. Protein: CASSAGYPAEQFF.

The gene calls are TRBV6-1 and TRBJ1-2; 7 bases align to TRBD1. There are 13 residues in the CDR3. Germline CDR1 reads MNHNS; CDR2 reads SASEGT. The ends lost 4 bases at V and 7 bases at J; junction bases unmatched: 6. CDR3 region: CASSGRDSGGYTF. The CDR3 DNA sequence: TGTGCCAGCAGTGGGCGGGACAGCGGTGGCTACACCTTC.

This clone was observed a handful of times. The chain uses TRBV2 and TRBJ2-3; possibly TRBD1 for D (5 bases). This CDR3 has 16 amino acids. V was clipped by 0 bases and J by 1 base, with 11 bases between them. Germline CDR1 reads SNHLY; CDR2 reads FYNNEI. The CDR3 nucleotides are TGTGCCAGCAGTGAAGCGCAGGGCGGAGGCACAGATACGCAGTATTTT. Amino acid sequence: CASSEAQGGGTDTQYF.

This clone showed up just a few times. This sequence joins TRBV27 and TRBJ1-2; 7 bases match TRBD1. With 1 base clipped from V and 8 bases from J, the junction kept 7 bases outside the gene matches. Germline CDR1 reads MNHEY; CDR2 reads SMNVEV (reference sequence). The CDR3 is made up of 14 amino acids. For the CDR3, the DNA is TGTGCCAGCAGTTTATTAGGGGGCGTCCTGGGCTACACCTTC. Translated, it gives CASSLLGGVLGYTF.

The chain combines TRBV27 with TRBJ2-1; 13 bases are shared with TRBD2. This CDR3 has 15 residues. Germline V lookup: CDR1 MNHEY, CDR2 SMNVEV (reference sequence). V lost 5 bases and J lost 6; bases outside the gene matches: 4. The CDR3 sequence is CASSIWTSGSNEQFF. The CDR3 DNA is TGTGCCAGCAGTATTTGGACTAGCGGGAGCAATGAGCAGTTCTTC.